This is a list of T cell receptor beta chains from one sample in a study of glioma-infiltrating T cells after dendritic cell vaccination. Produced via immunoSEQ multiplex PCR; TCRdb's table is partial and in-frame only. Among some 90,000 clones, roughly 77% were seen once, and the ten largest hold 2.1%. The specimen was blood, collected after dendritic cell vaccination. The origin of the receptors is a human donor with glioblastoma. Each CDR3 is given with its conserved first and last residue. The order of the fields is CDR3 protein, CDR3 DNA, V gene, D gene, J gene, clone size. A D gene is named only where the DNA matches it firmly. Size is omitted from some rows. Given values are once, few, many or a class for expanded clones.

CDR3: CASSRGGSLYGYTF
DNA: TGTGCCAGCAGCCGGGGAGGGAGCCTGTATGGCTACACCTTC
V: TRBV6-6
D: NA
J: TRBJ1-2
size: NA

CDR3: CASSISGTGRNTGELFF
DNA: TGTGCCAGTAGTATTTCGGGGACAGGAAGGAACACCGGGGAGCTGTTTTTT
V: TRBV19
D: TRBD1
J: TRBJ2-2
size: NA

CDR3: CASSLGGAGLVETQYF
DNA: TGTGCCAGCAGCTTAGGGGGAGCGGGACTGGTAGAGACACAGTACTTC
V: TRBV7-9
D: TRBD2
J: TRBJ2-5
size: NA

CDR3: CASSLPGRGDTEAFF
DNA: TGTGCCAGCAGCTTACCGGGACGGGGGGACACTGAAGCTTTCTTT
V: TRBV5-4
D: NA
J: TRBJ1-1
size: NA

CDR3: CASSLGVAGQGQHF
DNA: TGTGCCAGCAGCTTAGGGGTAGCGGGACAGGGGCAGCATTTT
V: TRBV7-8
D: TRBD1
J: TRBJ1-5
size: NA

CDR3: CASSGLAGAKFF
DNA: TGTGCCAGCAGTGGGTTAGCGGGAGCGAAGTTCTTC
V: TRBV6-4
D: TRBD2
J: TRBJ2-1
size: few

CDR3: CASSPCGSYNSPLHF
DNA: TGCGCCAGCAGCCCCTGCGGCTCCTATAATTCACCCCTCCACTTT
V: TRBV23-1
D: NA
J: TRBJ1-6
size: NA

CDR3: CASSEWGGGGTEAFF
DNA: TGTGCCAGCAGTGAATGGGGAGGGGGAGGCACTGAAGCTTTCTTT
V: TRBV6-1
D: NA
J: TRBJ1-1
size: NA

CDR3: CASSQEGAMANTGELFF
DNA: TGTGCCAGCAGCCAAGAGGGGGCAATGGCGAACACCGGGGAGCTGTTTTTT
V: TRBV4-2
D: NA
J: TRBJ2-2
size: NA

CDR3: CASSADRGGYTF
DNA: TGTGCCAGTAGTGCAGACAGGGGTGGCTACACCTTC
V: TRBV19
D: TRBD1
J: TRBJ1-2
size: NA

CDR3: CASSVSSGGPLGETQYF
DNA: TGTGCCAGCAGCGTATCCAGCGGGGGGCCCCTCGGGGAGACCCAGTACTTC
V: TRBV9
D: TRBD2
J: TRBJ2-5
size: NA

CDR3: CASSLIVRGTDTQYF
DNA: TGTGCCAGCAGCTTGATCGTGCGGGGGACAGATACGCAGTATTTT
V: TRBV5-6
D: TRBD2
J: TRBJ2-3
size: NA

CDR3: CASSPGLAGTQYF
DNA: TGTGCCAGCAGCCCTGGACTAGCGGGTACGCAGTATTTT
V: TRBV11-3
D: TRBD2
J: TRBJ2-3
size: NA

CDR3: CASSLPGGVVETQYF
DNA: TGTGCCAGCAGCTTACCCGGAGGGGTCGTGGAGACCCAGTACTTC
V: TRBV7-2
D: NA
J: TRBJ2-5
size: NA

CDR3: CASRLDRTSGRLGRDEQFF
DNA: TGTGCAAGTCGCTTAGACCGGACTAGCGGGAGACTCGGGAGGGACGAGCAGTTCTTC
V: TRBV12-2
D: NA
J: TRBJ2-1
size: NA

CDR3: CASSDTIGGGRQPQHF
DNA: TGTGCCAGCAGCGATACGATTGGCGGGGGGCGGCAGCCCCAGCATTTT
V: TRBV11-1
D: NA
J: TRBJ1-5
size: NA

CDR3: CAWTHGTSGYNEQFF
DNA: TGTGCCTGGACCCACGGGACTAGCGGCTACAATGAGCAGTTCTTC
V: TRBV30
D: TRBD2
J: TRBJ2-1
size: NA

CDR3: CASSPGGRGGTHSPLHF
DNA: TGTGCCAGCAGCCCAGGGGGCAGGGGAGGCACCCATTCACCCCTCCACTTT
V: TRBV7-9
D: TRBD1
J: TRBJ1-6
size: NA

CDR3: CSVVLRSAGGSVYGYTF
DNA: TGCAGCGTTGTACTTAGGTCCGCGGGCGGCTCGGTCTATGGCTACACCTTC
V: TRBV29-1
D: NA
J: TRBJ1-2
size: NA

CDR3: CASSMGPDNEQFF
DNA: TGTGCCAGTAGTATGGGGCCCGACAATGAGCAGTTCTTC
V: TRBV19
D: NA
J: TRBJ2-1
size: NA

CDR3: CASSIGERGSYNEQFF
DNA: TGTGCCAGTAGTATAGGGGAGAGAGGGAGCTACAATGAGCAGTTCTTC
V: TRBV19
D: NA
J: TRBJ2-1
size: NA

CDR3: CASSLLAFQETQYF
DNA: TGTGCCAGCAGCTTGTTGGCCTTCCAAGAGACCCAGTACTTC
V: TRBV5-6
D: NA
J: TRBJ2-5
size: NA

CDR3: CAWSGSGGPGELFF
DNA: TGTGCCTGGAGTGGGTCCGGAGGGCCCGGGGAGCTGTTTTTT
V: TRBV30
D: NA
J: TRBJ2-2
size: NA

CDR3: CASSPLAVANTGELFF
DNA: TGTGCCAGCTCACCTTTAGCGGTTGCGAACACCGGGGAGCTGTTTTTT
V: TRBV18
D: NA
J: TRBJ2-2
size: NA

CDR3: CASSLQGGTSTDTQYF
DNA: TGTGCCAGCAGTTTACAGGGGGGTACTAGCACAGATACGCAGTATTTT
V: TRBV6-5
D: TRBD1
J: TRBJ2-3
size: NA

CDR3: CASWWRGLNTEAFF
DNA: TGTGCCAGCTGGTGGCGGGGCCTGAACACTGAAGCTTTCTTT
V: TRBV5-6
D: NA
J: TRBJ1-1
size: many

CDR3: CAWSTQERQPQHF
DNA: TGTGCCTGGAGTACGCAAGAGCGGCAGCCCCAGCATTTT
V: TRBV30
D: NA
J: TRBJ1-5
size: NA

CDR3: CAWSVLRAGVLSGANVLTF
DNA: TGTGCCTGGAGTGTACTCAGGGCAGGGGTCCTGTCAGGGGCCAACGTCCTGACTTTC
V: TRBV30
D: NA
J: TRBJ2-6
size: NA

CDR3: CASNVGGQASPLHF
DNA: TGTGCCAGCAACGTCGGAGGGCAAGCTTCACCCCTCCACTTT
V: TRBV6-5
D: NA
J: TRBJ1-6
size: NA

CDR3: CASRELAGVDEQFF
DNA: TGCGCCAGCAGAGAACTAGCGGGAGTGGATGAGCAGTTCTTC
V: TRBV10-1
D: TRBD2
J: TRBJ2-1
size: few

CDR3: CASRADSKAFF
DNA: TGTGCCAGCAGAGCGGACAGCAAAGCTTTCTTT
V: TRBV13
D: NA
J: TRBJ1-1
size: NA

CDR3: CASSMISRDGETQYF
DNA: TGTGCCAGCAGCATGATCTCTAGAGACGGAGAGACCCAGTACTTC
V: TRBV5-4
D: NA
J: TRBJ2-5
size: once

CDR3: CASSLGGGGGYNEQFF
DNA: TGTGCCAGCAGCCTGGGGGGAGGGGGAGGGTACAATGAGCAGTTCTTC
V: TRBV11-3
D: NA
J: TRBJ2-1
size: NA

CDR3: CASTSSYNEQFF
DNA: TGCGCCAGCACCTCCTCCTACAATGAGCAGTTCTTC
V: TRBV5-1
D: NA
J: TRBJ2-1
size: NA

CDR3: CASSFGTSGGETQYF
DNA: TGTGCCAGCAGCTTTGGAACTAGCGGGGGAGAGACCCAGTACTTC
V: TRBV11-1
D: TRBD2
J: TRBJ2-5
size: NA

CDR3: CASSYGTSGSGEQFF
DNA: TGTGCCAGCAGTTACGGGACTAGCGGAAGTGGTGAGCAGTTCTTC
V: TRBV6-5
D: TRBD2
J: TRBJ2-1
size: NA

CDR3: CASSLVSGLDDNEQFF
DNA: TGCGCCAGCAGCTTGGTTTCGGGACTTGATGACAATGAGCAGTTCTTC
V: TRBV5-1
D: NA
J: TRBJ2-1
size: NA

CDR3: CASRTRVGSYEQYF
DNA: TGTGCCAGCAGGACCAGGGTCGGCTCCTACGAGCAGTACTTC
V: TRBV6-1
D: NA
J: TRBJ2-7
size: NA

CDR3: CASSPLNRLDGYTF
DNA: TGTGCCAGCTCACCACTGAACAGGTTAGATGGCTACACCTTC
V: TRBV18
D: NA
J: TRBJ1-2
size: NA

CDR3: CASRTQGAGYGYTF
DNA: TGTGCCAGCAGGACACAGGGGGCGGGCTATGGCTACACCTTC
V: TRBV6-5
D: TRBD1
J: TRBJ1-2
size: NA

CDR3: CASSYSWWAQETQYF
DNA: TGTGCCAGCAGTTATTCTTGGTGGGCTCAAGAGACCCAGTACTTC
V: TRBV6-5
D: NA
J: TRBJ2-5
size: few

CDR3: CASSPEGKAGTEAFF
DNA: TGTGCCAGCAGCCCCGAAGGGAAGGCGGGCACTGAAGCTTTCTTT
V: TRBV7-8
D: NA
J: TRBJ1-1
size: NA

CDR3: CASRQGRGFTDTQYF
DNA: TGTGCCAGCAGACAGGGGCGCGGGTTCACAGATACGCAGTATTTT
V: TRBV6-6
D: TRBD1
J: TRBJ2-3
size: NA

CDR3: CASSASLAGGPSPYEQYF
DNA: TGTGCCAGCAGTGCAAGCCTAGCGGGGGGGCCAAGTCCCTACGAGCAGTACTTC
V: TRBV2
D: TRBD2
J: TRBJ2-7
size: once

CDR3: CASSIGTGSSGANVLTF
DNA: TGTGCCAGTAGTATAGGAACAGGGTCCTCTGGGGCCAACGTCCTGACTTTC
V: TRBV19
D: NA
J: TRBJ2-6
size: NA

CDR3: CASSRGQAISNTEAFF
DNA: TGTGCCAGCAGCCGCGGGCAGGCGATATCCAACACTGAAGCTTTCTTT
V: TRBV6-6
D: NA
J: TRBJ1-1
size: NA

CDR3: CASSFQGRTVTNYGYTF
DNA: TGTGCCAGCAGTTTCCAGGGGCGAACCGTAACTAACTATGGCTACACCTTC
V: TRBV27
D: NA
J: TRBJ1-2
size: NA

CDR3: CASSVLRTVRPEAFF
DNA: TGTGCCAGCAGTGTGTTACGGACAGTACGTCCTGAAGCTTTCTTT
V: TRBV28
D: NA
J: TRBJ1-1
size: NA

CDR3: CASSPTLSGGNTGELFF
DNA: TGTGCCAGCAGCCCGACTCTAAGCGGGGGTAACACCGGGGAGCTGTTTTTT
V: TRBV11-1
D: TRBD2
J: TRBJ2-2
size: NA